A selection of T cell receptor beta chains follows, all from one sample in a study of shared clonotypes between healthy human individuals. Some clones are missing from TCRdb's copy, which holds only in-frame ones; the method was immunoSEQ multiplex PCR. This repertoire shows roughly 2.5 million clones, 85% to 95% found once; its top ten account for about 0.13%. Material for sequencing was naive CD4+ T cells sorted from blood. The receptors stem from a man between 18 and 35 years old in good health. CDR3s include the opening cysteine and the closing phenylalanine or tryptophan. The D gene is left open where the match is weak. A clone size is listed for some rows: how often the clone was seen (once, few, many), or a class if it is expanded.

d_gene,j_gene,abundance,len,v_gene,CDR3nt,CDR3aa
TRBD1,TRBJ2-3,-,17,TRBV10-3,TGTGCCATCAGTGAGTCGTTGGGGACAGGGGCCACAGATACGCAGTATTTT,CAISESLGTGATDTQYF
-,TRBJ1-4,-,15,TRBV6-5,TGTGCCAGCAGTCCTCGGCTTGGAGCTAATGAAAAACTGTTTTTT,CASSPRLGANEKLFF
-,TRBJ2-7,once,16,TRBV29-1,TGCAGCCTCCCCCCGAGGCCGCGCACCCCGTCCTACGAGCAGTACTTC,CSLPPRPRTPSYEQYF
-,TRBJ2-5,-,14,TRBV28,TGTGCCAGCAGGCAGGGGGGGTACCAAGAGACCCAGTACTTC,CASRQGGYQETQYF
-,TRBJ1-6,-,13,TRBV7-3,TGTGCCAGCAGCTTCTACCAGAATTCACCCCTCCACTTT,CASSFYQNSPLHF
-,TRBJ2-3,-,13,TRBV7-9,TGTGCAACCCACCGGGACATTTCAGATACGCAGTATTTT,CATHRDISDTQYF
-,TRBJ1-5,-,15,TRBV6-6,TGTGCCAGCAGTTACCGGAGTGATAGCAATCAGCCCCAGCATTTT,CASSYRSDSNQPQHF
-,TRBJ2-1,-,19,TRBV10-1,TGCGCCAGCAGTGAAAGCATTCCTAGCGCCCTGAGCTCCTACAATGAGCAGTTCTTC,CASSESIPSALSSYNEQFF
-,TRBJ2-7,once,13,TRBV5-4,TGTGCCAGCAGCCAGGACACGAGCTACGAGCAGTACTTC,CASSQDTSYEQYF
TRBD1,TRBJ1-2,-,18,TRBV4-1,TGCGCCAGCAGCCAAATTTCTATCCCTGGACAGGGGGCCTCTGGCTACACCTTC,CASSQISIPGQGASGYTF
-,TRBJ2-5,-,13,TRBV5-8,TGTGCCAGCAGCCTGGGACTCCAAGAGACCCAGTACTTC,CASSLGLQETQYF
-,TRBJ2-3,-,16,TRBV5-4,TGTGCCAGCAGCCGAAAGTTCAGGGGATTCACAGATACGCAGTATTTT,CASSRKFRGFTDTQYF
-,TRBJ1-2,-,14,TRBV5-5,TGTGCCAGCAGCCCCACGGGACAAAGCTATGGCTACACCTTC,CASSPTGQSYGYTF
-,TRBJ2-2,once,15,TRBV18,TGTGCCAGCTCACCAGAGGGATACAACACCGGGGAGCTGTTTTTT,CASSPEGYNTGELFF
-,TRBJ1-2,-,14,TRBV10-3,TGTGCCATCAGTGAGACAGAAACGGTCCATGGCTACACCTTC,CAISETETVHGYTF
TRBD1,TRBJ1-4,-,16,TRBV7-2,TGTGCCAGCAGCTTAGTCCAGGGGGGCGCGGATGAAAAACTGTTTTTT,CASSLVQGGADEKLFF
TRBD2,TRBJ2-7,-,15,TRBV2,TGTGCCAGCAGTGAAGAGCGGGGAATAGGGTACGAGCAGTACTTC,CASSEERGIGYEQYF
TRBD1,TRBJ1-4,-,14,TRBV2,TGTGCCAGCAGTGAACAGGGGGCGCAAGAAAAACTGTTTTTT,CASSEQGAQEKLFF
-,TRBJ1-6,-,16,TRBV11-2,TGTGCCAGCAGCTTAGATCGGCCAGGGACTAATTCACCCCTCCACTTT,CASSLDRPGTNSPLHF
TRBD1,TRBJ1-6,once,17,TRBV14,TGTGCCAGCAGCCACATGTTCTGGGACAGCCAAAATTCACCCCTCCACTTT,CASSHMFWDSQNSPLHF
TRBD1,TRBJ1-5,few,12,TRBV2,TGTGCCAGCAGTGGGGTACCGGGACAGGGGGATTTT,CASSGVPGQGDF
-,TRBJ2-7,once,14,TRBV27,TGTGCCAGCAGTTTTACAGAAACCTCCTACGAGCAGTACTTC,CASSFTETSYEQYF
-,TRBJ2-7,once,12,TRBV2,TGTGCCAGCAGCCCTGAGGCTGGTGAGCAGTACTTC,CASSPEAGEQYF
TRBD2,TRBJ2-5,once,15,TRBV13,TGTGCCAGCAGCTTAGGGGGAGGGAACCAAGAGACCCAGTACTTC,CASSLGGGNQETQYF
TRBD1,TRBJ2-1,-,13,TRBV7-2,TGTGCCAGCAGCCCAGGGACAGGGGGTGAGCAGTTCTTC,CASSPGTGGEQFF
TRBD2,TRBJ2-7,-,19,TRBV19,TGTGCCAGTAGTATAGGACAGACTAGCGGGATAAGGAGCTCCTACGAGCAGTACTTC,CASSIGQTSGIRSSYEQYF
TRBD1,TRBJ1-4,-,17,TRBV11-2,TGTGCCAGCAGCACATGGGACAGGCGGACAACTAATGAAAAACTGTTTTTT,CASSTWDRRTTNEKLFF
TRBD2,TRBJ2-1,once,13,TRBV7-2,TGTGCCAGCAGCTTATGGGCTAGCGGGGAGCAGTTCTTC,CASSLWASGEQFF
TRBD2,TRBJ2-3,-,15,TRBV19,TGTGCCAGTAGTATTATAACTAGCGGTTCAGGTACGCAGTATTTT,CASSIITSGSGTQYF
TRBD2,TRBJ2-1,once,15,TRBV5-1,TGCGCCAGCAGCATCTCTCTAGCGGGAGATAATGAGCAGTTCTTC,CASSISLAGDNEQFF
-,TRBJ2-5,-,15,TRBV6-5,TGTGCCAGCAGTTACTTTCTCGGGCCCCAAGAGACCCAGTACTTC,CASSYFLGPQETQYF
-,TRBJ1-1,-,13,TRBV27,TGTGCCAGCAGTTTTAAACAGAACACTGAAGCTTTCTTT,CASSFKQNTEAFF
-,TRBJ1-4,few,15,TRBV2,TGTGCCAGCGCCACCTCAGGGAGAACTAATGAAAAACTGTTTTTT,CASATSGRTNEKLFF
-,TRBJ2-1,-,13,TRBV7-3,TGTGCCAGGGTGATAGGATCCTACAATGAGCAGTTCTTC,CARVIGSYNEQFF
TRBD2,TRBJ2-7,-,14,TRBV5-1,TGCGCCAGCAGCACCGGGGCGGGAGGCGACGAGCAGTACTTC,CASSTGAGGDEQYF
-,TRBJ1-5,-,15,TRBV7-8,TGTGCCAGCAGCTTAGAGGGCAGGCTCAATCAGCCCCAGCATTTT,CASSLEGRLNQPQHF
TRBD1,TRBJ1-1,-,19,TRBV7-9,TGTGCCAGCAGCTTAGTATCAATGCGTGGACAGGGGGCGATCACTGAAGCTTTCTTT,CASSLVSMRGQGAITEAFF